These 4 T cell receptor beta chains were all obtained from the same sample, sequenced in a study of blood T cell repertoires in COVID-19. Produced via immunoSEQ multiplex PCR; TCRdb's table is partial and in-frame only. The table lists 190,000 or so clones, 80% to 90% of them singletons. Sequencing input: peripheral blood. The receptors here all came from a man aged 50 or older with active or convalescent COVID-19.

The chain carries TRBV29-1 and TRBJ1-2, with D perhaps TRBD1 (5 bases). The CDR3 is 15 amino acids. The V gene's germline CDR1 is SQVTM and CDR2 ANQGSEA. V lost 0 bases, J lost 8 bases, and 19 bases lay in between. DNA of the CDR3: TGCAGCGTTGAAGATCTGGCAGGGCTAGCGGGAGGCTACACCTTC. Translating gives CSVEDLAGLAGGYTF.

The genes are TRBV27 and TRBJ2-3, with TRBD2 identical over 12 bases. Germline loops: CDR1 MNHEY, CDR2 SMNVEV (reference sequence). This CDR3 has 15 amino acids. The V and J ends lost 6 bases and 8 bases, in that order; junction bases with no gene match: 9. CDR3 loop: CASSTTSGRFGTQYF. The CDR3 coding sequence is TGTGCCAGCAGCACGACTAGCGGGAGATTCGGTACGCAGTATTTT.

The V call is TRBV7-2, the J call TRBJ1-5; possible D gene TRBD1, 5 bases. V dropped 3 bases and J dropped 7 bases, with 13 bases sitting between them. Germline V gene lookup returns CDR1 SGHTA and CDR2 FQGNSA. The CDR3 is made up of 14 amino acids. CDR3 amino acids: CASSFGQGGQPQHF. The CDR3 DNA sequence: TGTGCCAGCAGCTTTGGCCAGGGAGGACAGCCCCAGCATTTT.

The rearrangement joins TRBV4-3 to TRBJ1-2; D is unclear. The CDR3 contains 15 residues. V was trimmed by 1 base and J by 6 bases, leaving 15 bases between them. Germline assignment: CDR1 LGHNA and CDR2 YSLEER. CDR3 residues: CASSQAQQAGDGYTF. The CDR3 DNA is TGCGCCAGCAGCCAAGCTCAGCAGGCTGGTGATGGCTACACCTTC.